This T cell receptor (beta chain) stems from a study of T-cell memory formation after mild COVID-19 (dated by TCRdb to 2020 to 2022). For the wider study: TCR sequence clusters from the two donors were largely donor specific. In a couple of donors, T-cell clones that expanded and contracted after mild COVID-19 were tracked by sequencing TCRalpha and TCRbeta repertoires over time. Two young, previously healthy adult volunteers made up the cohort, one male and one female.

Reads for this sample came from an Illumina NovaSeq 6000. TCRalpha and TCRbeta cDNA libraries were constructed by 5'RACE with constant-segment primers, with sample barcodes and unique molecular identifiers being introduced. Trizol reagent was used to extract RNA from every sample. The libraries were amplified in two PCR steps, and the second step added a second sample barcode and Illumina TruSeq adapters. Sequencing of the libraries was done on an Illumina NovaSeq, producing 2 x 150 bp paired-end reads. The authors' analysis ran thus. The reads were demultiplexed and collapsed into UMI-guided consensus sequences using migec v1.2.7. Using mixcr v2.1.11, UMI consensuses were aligned to TRA and TRB V and J templates and then assembled into clonotypes. Expanded or contracted clonotypes were those called significant by both edgeR and NoisET, with noise models trained on biological replicates. edgeR calls used a false discovery rate-adjusted p below 0.01 and a log2 fold-change threshold of 1. PCA with hierarchical clustering of max-normalized trajectories of the 1000 most abundant clonotypes was used as exploratory dynamics analysis. Separately sequenced CD4+ and CD8+ repertoires were used to assign the CD4 or CD8 phenotype of responding clones. In-frame beta chains were kept once TCRdb had trimmed the public reads at Q25 with fastp and called clones with MiXCR. Identical CDR3 protein sequences are pooled into one entry, listed with their most common genes and DNA. TCRdb, not the authors, supplied the V and J calls. Here the sample has more than 250,000 distinct CDR3 sequences; around 17% occur a single time. The ten most abundant clones make up roughly 23% of the sample.

Ficoll-Paque density gradient centrifugation was the method used to isolate PBMCs. Its CDR3 holds 18 amino acids, cysteine through phenylalanine. The sequence is cut down to CDR3 DNA, 54 bases in frame from base 1. According to the germline V gene, CDR1 reads SGHRS and CDR2 reads YFSETQ. The germline ends are 17 bases apart after V is trimmed by 0 bases and J by 2 bases. Here is what the overall study found, with its caveats: Whether the second-wave clones peaking on day 37 were SARS-CoV-2 specific was not confirmed. Contracting CD4+ clones appeared mostly in the CM and EM memory subsets, whereas CD8+ clones were enriched in EMRA. Some responding clones were found in pre-infection memory, which suggests that pre-existing cross-reactive memory T cells took part in the SARS-CoV-2 response. Clones contracting from day 15 to 85 had balanced CD4/CD8 phenotypes, while a second wave expanding from day 15 to 37 was biased towards CD4+. The study included only a couple of mild cases, and larger cohorts that include severe cases with pre-infection samples were judged to be necessary.

At least ten counts were recorded for this clonotype. Its antigen specificity is not known. No base-level quality is on record; no much larger clone is a single base apart. The TCR was taken from a man younger than 30 who had mild COVID-19 (a few samples of this study predate the infection). The sample titles of this study are shuffled in the database, so cell type and time point are left out; the donor was told from shared clones. Sample: PBMCs or a T cell subset sorted from them (not recorded which). The sequence links TRBV5-1 to TRBJ2-2, and TRBD2 may be the D gene, going by 7 matching bases. The DNA reads TGCGCCAGCAGCTTGGAAGGGGGACTACCTTTAAACACCGGGGAGCTGTTTTTT. This sequence encodes CASSLEGGLPLNTGELFF.